The sample holds a few counts of the clone carrying this T cell receptor beta chain. These data are taken from a study of blood T cells in healthy people across ages. A second about 7 to 12 cycle PCR used barcoded and J-beta primers. A template-switch adaptor containing 12 random nucleotides labeled each cDNA molecule. No fewer than 3 million CDR3-containing paired-end reads came from each sample. One entry per CDR3 protein, called by TCRdb with MiXCR from the 5' RACE reads. The sample holds around 620,000 distinct CDR3 sequences; 25% to 30% are singletons and the top ten take approximately 17%. The V and J ends lost 6 bases and 0 bases respectively, with 6 bases between them. The CDR3 consists of 14 residues. From germline, CDR1 is SGHDN and CDR2 FVKESK. Donors gave 8.5 to 10 milliliters of peripheral blood apiece. Each sample provided at least 6 micrograms of extracted total RNA.

The clonotype was recovered from a woman aged 70-85 years in good health. This sequence joins TRBV14 and TRBJ2-6, with D uncertain. Sequenced sample: blood. Here the CDR3 reads CASSWNSGANVLTF. In DNA, the CDR3 is TGTGCCAGCAGTTGGAACTCTGGGGCCAACGTCCTGACTTTC.